This TCR beta chain was sequenced in a study of cytomegalovirus exposure and HLA in healthy donors. Whole-study findings and limits: Of the V segments, some could not be distinguished, including TRBV6-2 and TRBV6-3, and were excluded.

60 Vbeta and 13 Jbeta primers were used in PCR. The protocol was immunoSEQ multiplex PCR, while the TCRdb copy is restricted to in-frame clones and leaves out a portion. Altogether under 150,000 clones are present, approximately 80% being singletons, with the ten largest covering around 3%. V lost 8 bases and J lost 6, with 16 bases in between. The V gene's germline CDR1 is MNHEY and CDR2 SVGAGI. The CDR3 length is 13 residues. This clone has a handful of counts. Its cognate antigen is unknown. Source material: PBMCs. The TCR originated in a boy aged 2 to 9 in good health and CMV-seronegative. This rearrangement joins TRBV6-5 to TRBJ1-1, with a possible D match to TRBD1 (5 bases). CDR3 region: CASVSGGRAEAFF. CDR3 DNA: TGTGCCAGCGTTTCCGGGGGTCGGGCTGAAGCTTTCTTT.